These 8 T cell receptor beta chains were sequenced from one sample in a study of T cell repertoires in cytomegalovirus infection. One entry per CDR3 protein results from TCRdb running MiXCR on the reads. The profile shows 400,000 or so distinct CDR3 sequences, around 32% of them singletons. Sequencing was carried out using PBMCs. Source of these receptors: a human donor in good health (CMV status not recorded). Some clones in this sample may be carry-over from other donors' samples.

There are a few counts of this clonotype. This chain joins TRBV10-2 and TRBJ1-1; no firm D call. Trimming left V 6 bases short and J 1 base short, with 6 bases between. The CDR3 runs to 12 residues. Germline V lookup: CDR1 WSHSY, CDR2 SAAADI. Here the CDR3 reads CASRPQNTEAFF. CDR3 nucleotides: TGCGCCAGCAGACCACAGAACACTGAAGCTTTCTTT.

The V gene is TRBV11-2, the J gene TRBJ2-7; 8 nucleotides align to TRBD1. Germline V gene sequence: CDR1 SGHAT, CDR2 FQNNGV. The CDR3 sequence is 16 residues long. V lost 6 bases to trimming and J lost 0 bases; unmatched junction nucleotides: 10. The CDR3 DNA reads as TGTGCCAGCAGGCTTCGGACAGGGTATTCCTCCTACGAGCAGTACTTC. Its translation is CASRLRTGYSSYEQYF.

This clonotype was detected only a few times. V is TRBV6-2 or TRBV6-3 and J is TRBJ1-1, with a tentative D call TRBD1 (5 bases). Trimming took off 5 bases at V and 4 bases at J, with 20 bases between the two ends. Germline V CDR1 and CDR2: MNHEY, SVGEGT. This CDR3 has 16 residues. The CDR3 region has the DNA TGTGCCAGCAGTGACTATCGAGGGCAGGGCGGCACTGAAGCTTTCTTT. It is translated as CASSDYRGQGGTEAFF.

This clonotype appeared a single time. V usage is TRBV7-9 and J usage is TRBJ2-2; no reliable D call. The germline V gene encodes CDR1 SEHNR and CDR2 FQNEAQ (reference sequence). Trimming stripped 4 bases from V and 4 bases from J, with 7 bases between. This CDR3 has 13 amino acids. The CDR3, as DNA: TGTGCCAGCAGCTGGTCGGGCACCGGGGAGCTGTTTTTT. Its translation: CASSWSGTGELFF. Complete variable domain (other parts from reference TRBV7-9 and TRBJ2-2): DTGVSQNPRHKITKRGQNVTFRCDPISEHNRLYWYRQTLGQGPEFLTYFQNEAQLEKSRLLSDRFSAERPKGSFSTLEIQRTEQGDSAMYLCASSWSGTGELFFGEGSRLTVL.

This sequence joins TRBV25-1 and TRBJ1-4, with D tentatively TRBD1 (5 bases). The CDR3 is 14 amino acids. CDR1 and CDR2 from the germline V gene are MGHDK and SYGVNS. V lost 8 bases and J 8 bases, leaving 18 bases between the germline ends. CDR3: CASGREAGPEKLFF. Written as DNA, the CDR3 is TGTGCCAGCGGGCGAGAGGCAGGGCCGGAAAAACTGTTTTTT. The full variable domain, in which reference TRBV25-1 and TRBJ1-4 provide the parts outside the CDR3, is EADIYQTPRYLVIGTGKKITLECSQTMGHDKMYWYQQDPGMELHLIHYSYGVNSTEKGDLSSESTVSRIRTEHFPLTLESARPSHTSQYLCASGREAGPEKLFFGSGTQLSVL.

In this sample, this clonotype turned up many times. The CDR3 sequence is CASGQGNTGELFF. CDR3 sequence (DNA): TGTGCCTCGGGACAGGGAAACACCGGGGAGCTGTTTTTT. J is TRBJ2-2 and V is TRBV12-3 or TRBV12-4; 9 positions match TRBD1. V trimming: 11 bases; J trimming: 2 bases; junction bases outside the gene matches: 3. This CDR3 has 13 residues.

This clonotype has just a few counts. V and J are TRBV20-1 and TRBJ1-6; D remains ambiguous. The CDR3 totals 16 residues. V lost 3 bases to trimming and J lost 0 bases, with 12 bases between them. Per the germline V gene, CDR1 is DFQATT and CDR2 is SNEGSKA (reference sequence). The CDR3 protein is CSASLVRSSYNSPLHF. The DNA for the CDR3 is TGCAGTGCTAGTCTCGTGAGGAGCTCCTATAATTCACCCCTCCACTTT.

The chain's CDR3 is CASSSGQSYEQYF. The CDR3 nucleotides read TGTGCCAGCTCATCTGGTCAGTCCTACGAGCAGTACTTC. The chain recombines TRBV18 with TRBJ2-7; D gene unclear. CDR3 length: 13 amino acids. Looked up from germline, CDR1 is KGHSH and CDR2 is LQKENI. V was pared by 5 bases and J by 1 base, with 9 bases between.